The present TCR beta chain was sequenced within a study of response to subunit inactivated influenza vaccine. This clonotype has a handful of counts. TCRdb fed the RT-PCR reads into MiXCR, producing one record per CDR3 protein. The sample yields just under 550,000 distinct CDR3 sequences, roughly 23% seen once. The V and J ends lost 1 base and 2 bases respectively, with 7 bases between them. The CDR3 loop spans 13 amino acids. Per the germline V gene, CDR1 is SGHDT and CDR2 is YYEEEE. The same data also went into a second study, on T cells expressing NK-cell markers. That source adds: Production of TCR beta cDNA relied on 5'RACE template switching with UMIs. Dominant NKG2C+ clonotypes accounted for roughly 1.0-8% of CD8+ T cells in over 5 donors.

The clonotype comes from a man between 50 and 59 years old who received an inactivated influenza vaccine. The sequenced sample was CD4+ T cells sorted from PBMCs, obtained approximately 13 days after vaccination. This chain joins TRBV5-6 and TRBJ2-7, with no clear D. CDR3 in amino acids: CASSLYKTYEQYF. The CDR3 region has the DNA TGTGCCAGCAGCTTGTACAAGACCTACGAGCAGTACTTC.